These T cell receptor beta chains were read from a single sample in a study of cytomegalovirus exposure and HLA in healthy donors. The repertoire was sequenced with immunoSEQ multiplex PCR; TCRdb's copy has only in-frame clones and lacks some. This sample yields 170,000 or so clones, of which more than 70% are seen a single time; about 0.4% belongs to the top ten. The sample consisted of PBMCs. The receptors originated from a boy aged 2 to 10 in good health and CMV-seronegative. Each CDR3 is given with its conserved first and last residue. Clone size is stated in some rows and not others, as once, few, many or a class when expanded.

>TRBJ2-1|.|TRBV11-2
CAARRTSGNEQFF
>TRBJ1-4|.|TRBV7-9
CASSLYSEKLFF
>TRBJ1-1|few|TRBV10-3
CAIRVQGFYGTEAFF
>TRBJ2-5|.|TRBV5-4
CASSLAGDPRETQYF
>TRBJ2-3|.|TRBV7-2
CASSLGLYTDTQYF
>TRBJ1-2|.|TRBV6-5
CASSGRTGLGYGYTF
>TRBJ1-1|.|TRBV10-3
CAIKGEENTEAFF
>TRBJ2-1|.|TRBV28
CASSAGHNEQFF
>TRBJ1-1|.|TRBV5-1
CASSLVGAREAFF
>TRBJ2-7|.|TRBV29-1
CSVHDPSGRPSYEQYF
>TRBJ1-5|.|TRBV18
CASSPSGGHQPQHF
>TRBJ1-1|.|TRBV7-6
CASSRDMNTEAFF
>TRBJ1-2|few|TRBV5-6
CASSSDRGNNYGYTF
>TRBJ1-3|.|TRBV7-9
CASSFGVGDLAGNTIYF
>TRBJ2-1|.|TRBV7-7
CASSPGLAGDEQFF
>TRBJ2-3|few|TRBV7-9
CASSLIGIAGVSDTQYF
>TRBJ1-4|.|TRBV30
CAYDRGSTNEKLFF
>TRBJ1-1|few|TRBV5-3
CARSLRGTANTEAFF
>TRBJ2-4|.|TRBV2
CASKALRESKNIQYF
>TRBJ2-3|.|TRBV27
CASSWRDGDTQYF
>TRBJ2-3|.|TRBV25-1
CASSKGQGPDTQYF
>TRBJ2-7|.|TRBV7-9
CASSLWIGTGSYEQYF
>TRBJ2-1|few|TRBV2
CASSPVAGGPPEQFF
>TRBJ1-2|.|TRBV5-4
CASSPGQSNYGYTF
>TRBJ2-3|.|TRBV5-1
CASSSRDTQYF
>TRBJ1-3|.|TRBV27
CASSPRGGNTIYF
>TRBJ2-5|.|TRBV13
CASSLRFSGPQETQYF
>TRBJ1-4|.|TRBV28
CASSYPRGIEKLFF
>TRBJ1-1|.|TRBV7-2
CASSSTGGYTEAFF
>TRBJ2-1|once|TRBV10-2
CASTGQGGDYNEQFF
>TRBJ1-6|.|TRBV6-6
CASTGTGVNSPLHF
>TRBJ2-1|.|TRBV18
CASSPGGTSGYNEQFF
>TRBJ2-3|.|TRBV14
CASRGLAGGGTDTQYF
>TRBJ2-7|.|TRBV10-2
CASRAIIHEQYF
>TRBJ1-4|.|TRBV6-5
CASTGEGEKLFF
>TRBJ1-1|.|TRBV7-2
CASSLESRGLAEAFF
>TRBJ1-4|.|TRBV5-1
CASSFSATNEKLFF
>TRBJ2-1|.|TRBV10-2
CASSPIAGGFYNEQFF
>TRBJ2-1|few|TRBV27
CASTTTSGYNEQFF
>TRBJ2-1|.|TRBV4-1
CASSQDHDNEQFF
>TRBJ2-1|once|TRBV7-9
CASSLEDGRAEQFF
>TRBJ2-3|.|TRBV29-1
CSGTTGGAQYF
>TRBJ1-4|.|TRBV10-3
CAISEAEASNEKLFF